Each of the 23 T cell receptor beta chains below was sequenced from the same sample in a study of blood T cell repertoires in COVID-19. The method was immunoSEQ multiplex PCR; TCRdb's version includes in-frame clones alone and lacks a portion of them. The sample records just under 55,000 clones, 90% to 95% being singletons. Input material: peripheral blood. The receptors come from a middle-aged man with acute or convalescent COVID-19.

The V and J genes are TRBV29-1 and TRBJ1-2; 7 bases are shared with TRBD1. Trimming at V came to 5 bases and at J to 12 bases, leaving 12 bases not matched to a gene. The CDR3 has 12 amino acids. Germline CDR1 SQVTM, CDR2 ANQGSEA. CDR3 sequence: CSVRAGGGTHTF. The DNA for the CDR3 is TGCAGCGTTAGGGCAGGGGGTGGTACCCACACCTTC.

The gene calls are TRBV28 and TRBJ1-5, with a weak D call TRBD1 (5 bases). V was pared by 2 bases and J by 4 bases, with 15 bases between. Germline lookup yields CDR1 MDHEN and CDR2 SYDVKM. The CDR3 has 16 amino acids. The CDR3 DNA follows: TGTGCCAGCAGTTTACGCCGGGGGATTGGGAATCAGCCCCAGCATTTT. Translation gives CASSLRRGIGNQPQHF.

The J gene is TRBJ2-5, the V gene TRBV2, with 12 nucleotides matching TRBD1. Losses at the gene ends were 7 bases for V and 5 bases for J; bases not matched to a gene: 5. The CDR3 has 14 amino acids. The germline gives CDR1 SNHLY, CDR2 FYNNEI. The CDR3, as DNA: TGTGCCAGCACAAGGGACAGGGGGCTTGAGACCCAGTACTTC. Translation: CASTRDRGLETQYF.

V and J are TRBV4-1 and TRBJ2-3; a weak D match, TRBD1 (5 bases). This CDR3 comprises 16 residues. Germline loops: CDR1 MGHRA, CDR2 YSYEKL. The V end lost 0 bases, the J end lost 6 bases, and 16 bases lay between the germline ends. The CDR3, as DNA: TGCGCCAGCAGCCAAGATCCCCAGGGTAATTCGGATACGCAGTATTTT. Its protein product is CASSQDPQGNSDTQYF.

The DNA for the CDR3 is TGCGCCAGCAGCCGCAATACAGGCAGCAATGAGCAGTTCTTC. The encoded protein is CASSRNTGSNEQFF. This chain uses TRBV5-1 with TRBJ2-1; a weak D match, TRBD1 (5 bases). This CDR3 is built from 14 residues. Germline-derived CDR1 and CDR2 are SGHRS and YFSETQ. V was pared by 4 bases and J by 6 bases, with 14 bases between.

CDR3 residues: CASSQNDSVFSGNTIYF. CDR3 bases: TGCGCCAGCAGTCAAAATGACAGTGTGTTCTCTGGAAACACCATATATTTT. The chain uses TRBV23-1 and TRBJ1-3, with D possibly matching TRBD1 (5 bases). TRBV23-1 is given ORF status, its function remaining uncertain. Deletions cut 2 bases from V and 0 bases from J, with 14 bases between. CDR3 length equals 17 residues.

The genes are TRBV27 and TRBJ2-1, with 8 bases aligning to TRBD1. V trimming: 5 bases; J trimming: 5 bases; junction bases outside the gene matches: 14. The CDR3 spans 17 residues. The germline V gene encodes CDR1 MNHEY and CDR2 SMNVEV (reference sequence). The CDR3 sequence: CASSRPTGTGLNNEQFF. The CDR3 DNA follows: TGTGCCAGCAGTCGACCTACCGGGACAGGCTTAAACAATGAGCAGTTCTTC.

This chain joins TRBV10-3 and TRBJ2-5; 9 nucleotides align to TRBD2. Germline CDR1 reads ENHRY; CDR2 reads SYGVKD. The CDR3 is 15 amino acids. J gave up 1 base and V 6 bases, and 6 bases lay outside the gene matches. The CDR3 here is CAIRAGGASQETQYF. CDR3 DNA sequence: TGTGCCATCAGGGCGGGAGGGGCAAGCCAAGAGACCCAGTACTTC.

The table lists this clone with a few counts. The V gene is TRBV27, the J gene TRBJ1-4; 10 bases map to TRBD1. Germline V gives CDR1 MNHEY, CDR2 SMNVEV (reference sequence). V lost 3 bases, J lost 4 bases, and 8 bases stayed unmatched. The CDR3 contains 17 residues. The CDR3 DNA reads as TGTGCCAGCAGTTTTCGGGACAGGGGTTCGAGTAATGAAAAACTGTTTTTT. Translating gives CASSFRDRGSSNEKLFF.

This chain links TRBV29-1 with TRBJ2-3; 7 bases are shared with TRBD1. The CDR3 covers 16 residues. V was clipped by 6 bases and J by 2 bases; unmatched bases: 14. Germline V gene data show CDR1 as SQVTM and CDR2 as ANQGSEA. The CDR3 sequence: CSVQRGRDRSTDTQYF. The CDR3 region has the DNA TGCAGCGTCCAAAGGGGTAGGGACAGATCCACAGATACGCAGTATTTT.

This chain links TRBV11-3 with TRBJ1-1, with 9 bases matching TRBD1. The CDR3 is made up of 16 amino acids. The germline V gene encodes CDR1 SGHNT and CDR2 YENEEA. The V gene end was trimmed by 1 base and the J gene end by 5 bases; junction bases not matched to a gene: 8. The CDR3 nucleotides read TGTGCCAGCAGCTTAGTGGGGGACAGGGTGGAGACTGAAGCTTTCTTT. Amino acids: CASSLVGDRVETEAFF. The whole variable domain, filled in from reference TRBV11-3 and TRBJ1-1, reads EAGVVQSPRYKIIEKKQPVAFWCNPISGHNTLYWYLQNLGQGPELLIRYENEEAVDDSQLPKDRFSAERLKGVDSTLKIQPAELGDSAVYLCASSLVGDRVETEAFFGQGTRLTVV.

This rearrangement joins TRBV19 to TRBJ2-3; D unclear. V was shortened by 4 bases and J by 9 bases, with 8 bases between the two germline ends. Germline-derived CDR1 and CDR2 are LNHDA and SQIVND (reference sequence). The CDR3 consists of 11 residues. CDR3 loop: CASSTAVTQYF. The CDR3 region has the DNA TGTGCCAGTAGTACGGCGGTGACGCAGTATTTT. The variable domain in full, with the rest retrieved from reference TRBV19 and TRBJ2-3, is DGGITQSPKYLFRKEGQNVTLSCEQNLNHDAMYWYRQDPGQGLRLIYYSQIVNDFQKGDIAEGYSVSREKKESFPLTVTSAQKNPTAFYLCASSTAVTQYFGPGTRLTVL.

The V and J genes are TRBV5-4 and TRBJ2-7; D remains unclear. The CDR3 loop spans 14 amino acids. V lost 4 bases and J 0 bases, leaving 11 bases between the germline ends. Looked up from germline, CDR1 is SGHNT and CDR2 is YYREEE (reference sequence). This chain's CDR3 is CASSDFYASYEQYF. CDR3 nucleotides: TGTGCCAGCAGCGACTTCTACGCCTCCTACGAGCAGTACTTC.

This chain links TRBV15 with TRBJ2-6; tentatively, D is TRBD2 (6 bases). Per germline, CDR1 LNHNV and CDR2 YYDKDF (reference sequence). V dropped 0 bases and J dropped 4 bases, with 16 bases sitting between them. The CDR3 is made up of 18 amino acids. CDR3 coding DNA: TGTGCCACCAGCAGAGATGAAGGGACTTCGACGGGGGCCAACGTCCTGACTTTC. Its translation is CATSRDEGTSTGANVLTF.

The chain combines TRBV15 with TRBJ2-2, with D perhaps matching TRBD2 (5 bases). V dropped 2 bases and J dropped 7 bases, with 14 bases sitting between them. Per the germline V gene, CDR1 is LNHNV and CDR2 is YYDKDF (reference sequence). The CDR3 runs to 15 residues. This CDR3 is CATSRYRPGDGELFF. Here the CDR3 DNA reads TGTGCCACCAGCAGATACCGCCCCGGGGACGGGGAGCTGTTTTTT.

The chain couples TRBV14 to TRBJ2-1, with 8 bases aligning to TRBD2. The CDR3 is 15 amino acids. V shed 3 bases and J 6 bases; nucleotides not matched to a gene: 7. Germline CDR1 SGHDN, CDR2 FVKESK. The CDR3 here is CASSHRRLASNEQFF. Here the CDR3 DNA reads TGTGCCAGCAGCCATCGCCGACTAGCGTCCAATGAGCAGTTCTTC.

The chain uses TRBV27 and TRBJ1-2, with D unclear. The germline V gene has CDR1 MNHEY and CDR2 SMNVEV (reference sequence). With 6 bases removed from V and 3 bases from J, the gap between germline ends came to 8 bases. This CDR3 spans 12 amino acids. The CDR3 nucleotides are TGTGCCAGCAGACGGGAGGACTATGGCTACACCTTC. This sequence encodes CASRREDYGYTF.

The chain combines TRBV11-3 with TRBJ2-5; 11 bases align to TRBD2. This CDR3 contains 16 residues. Germline V gives CDR1 SGHNT, CDR2 YENEEA. J gave up 3 bases and V 6 bases, and 9 bases lay outside the gene matches. CDR3 DNA sequence: TGTGCCAGCAGTGCAAGGGTAGCGGGAGGGAAAGAGACCCAGTACTTC. Translation gives CASSARVAGGKETQYF.

This chain uses TRBV30 with TRBJ2-7, with D possibly matching TRBD2 (5 bases). V lost 4 bases to trimming and J lost 5 bases, with 15 bases between them. The germline V gene encodes CDR1 GTSNPN and CDR2 SVGIG (reference sequence). This CDR3 comprises 13 residues. In DNA, the CDR3 is TGTGCCTGGATGAGTTCTGCGGGCAACGAGCAGTACTTC. Translated, it gives CAWMSSAGNEQYF.

This clone was counted once. V gene TRBV6-2 or TRBV6-3 combines with J gene TRBJ2-3; D perhaps matches TRBD2 (7 bases). Germline V gene data show CDR1 as MNHEY and CDR2 as SVGEGT. The CDR3 covers 16 residues. Trimming shortened V by 2 bases and J by 3 bases, and 15 bases separated the two germline ends. The CDR3 DNA reads as TGTGCCAGCAGTTACGGGGGGGGCGGAGGGACAGATACGCAGTATTTT. It specifies CASSYGGGGGTDTQYF.

The V call is TRBV6-6, the J call TRBJ1-1; TRBD1 matches 7 bases. This CDR3 is 16 amino acids long. Germline-derived CDR1 and CDR2 are MNHNY and SVGAGI (reference sequence). V lost 2 bases to trimming and J lost 1 base; unmatched junction nucleotides: 7. The CDR3 DNA follows: TGTGCCAGCAGTTACACTATCCGACAGGGGAACACTGAAGCTTTCTTT. It codes for CASSYTIRQGNTEAFF.

The CDR3 bases are TGTGCCAGCAGTGCGACAGGTTTGGCGCCCCTCCACTTT. It codes for CASSATGLAPLHF. The rearrangement links TRBV12-3 or TRBV12-4 to TRBJ1-6; D is perhaps TRBD1 (6 bases). Trimming stripped 5 bases from V and 13 bases from J, with 15 bases between. The CDR3 consists of 13 residues.

The rearrangement joins TRBV6-5 to TRBJ1-5; tentative D call: TRBD1 (6 bases). Germline V gene sequence: CDR1 MNHEY, CDR2 SVGAGI. The CDR3 length is 15 residues. V lost 10 bases and J 5 bases, leaving 21 bases between the germline ends. CDR3 nucleotide sequence: TGTGCCACCCAAGATTGGGGCAGGGGAGATCAGCCCCAGCATTTT. Amino acid sequence: CATQDWGRGDQPQHF.